Listed below are T cell receptor beta chains from one sample, sequenced in a study of blood T cell repertoires in COVID-19. Assay: immunoSEQ multiplex PCR; the TCRdb copy retains only in-frame clones and omits some. The sample lists just over 90,000 clones; roughly 88% were seen once. Material for sequencing was peripheral blood. Receptor source: a human donor with active COVID-19. The donor label of this sample is uncertain. Each CDR3 is given with its conserved first and last residue. A D gene is named only where the DNA matches it firmly. Size values are once, few and many counts, or a class for expanded clones, and some rows have none.

abundance | j_gene | d_gene | v_gene | CDR3aa | CDR3nt
once | TRBJ2-7 | . | TRBV4-1 | CASSQDNRASSYEQYF | TGCGCCAGCAGCCAAGATAACAGGGCCAGCTCCTACGAGCAGTACTTC
. | TRBJ1-3 | . | TRBV7-2 | CASSLGGGAISGNTIYF | TGTGCCAGCAGCTTAGGTGGGGGGGCGATCTCTGGAAACACCATATATTTT
. | TRBJ1-6 | TRBD1 | TRBV28 | CASSLYQGVNSPLHF | TGTGCCAGCAGTTTATATCAGGGGGTCAATTCACCCCTCCACTTT
once | TRBJ2-7 | TRBD1 | TRBV6-2/TRBV6-3 | CASSYSMPGGFYEQYF | TGTGCCAGCAGTTACTCGATGCCAGGGGGTTTCTACGAGCAGTACTTC
. | TRBJ1-2 | . | TRBV28 | CASSLADTFYGYTF | TGTGCCAGCAGTTTAGCAGACACGTTTTATGGCTACACCTTC
once | TRBJ2-3 | TRBD2 | TRBV11-2 | CASTFDAGGRGDTQYF | TGTGCCAGCACTTTCGATGCGGGGGGCCGGGGAGATACGCAGTATTTT
. | TRBJ2-3 | . | TRBV5-4 | CASSFGDTQYF | TGTGCCAGCAGCTTCGGAGATACGCAGTATTTT
. | TRBJ2-7 | TRBD1 | TRBV6-2/TRBV6-3 | CASSGPRQGVYEQYF | TGTGCCAGCAGTGGTCCCAGACAGGGGGTCTACGAGCAGTACTTC
. | TRBJ2-1 | . | TRBV28 | CASSPSVQGRPNEQFF | TGTGCCAGCAGTCCCTCTGTGCAAGGCAGGCCCAATGAGCAGTTCTTC
. | TRBJ2-3 | TRBD2 | TRBV28 | CASSFIGGGHTDTQYF | TGTGCCAGCAGTTTTATCGGGGGGGGGCACACAGATACGCAGTATTTT
. | TRBJ2-5 | . | TRBV9 | CASSGSWEVETQYF | TGTGCCAGCAGCGGGTCTTGGGAGGTAGAGACCCAGTACTTC
. | TRBJ2-5 | TRBD2 | TRBV7-6 | CASSRGLAGGQETQYF | TGTGCCAGCAGCCGCGGACTAGCGGGGGGACAAGAGACCCAGTACTTC
. | TRBJ1-1 | . | TRBV9 | CASSETDLNTEAFF | TGTGCCAGCAGCGAAACAGATTTGAACACTGAAGCTTTCTTT
. | TRBJ1-1 | . | TRBV6-5 | CASSYIQFNTEAFF | TGTGCCAGCAGTTACATACAGTTTAACACTGAAGCTTTCTTT
. | TRBJ2-7 | . | TRBV18 | CASSLGLGSDEQYF | TGTGCCAGCTCCCTGGGCCTGGGGAGCGACGAGCAGTACTTC
. | TRBJ1-3 | . | TRBV5-1 | CASSLGLEGNTIYF | TGCGCCAGCAGCTTGGGGTTGGAGGGAAACACCATATATTTT
. | TRBJ2-2 | TRBD1 | TRBV7-2 | CASSSLVQGAGGELFF | TGTGCCAGCAGCTCCCTCGTGCAGGGGGCCGGCGGGGAGCTGTTTTTT
. | TRBJ1-3 | TRBD1 | TRBV10-2 | CASSRTGVSGNTIYF | TGCGCCAGCAGTAGAACAGGGGTCTCTGGAAACACCATATATTTT
. | TRBJ1-2 | . | TRBV7-8 | CASSLAIESNYGYTF | TGTGCCAGCAGCTTAGCGATCGAGAGCAACTATGGCTACACCTTC
. | TRBJ1-4 | TRBD1 | TRBV6-2/TRBV6-3 | CASSKDRGREKLFF | TGTGCCAGCAGCAAAGACAGGGGACGAGAAAAACTGTTTTTT
. | TRBJ2-7 | . | TRBV29-1 | CSVEDFQGSGEQYF | TGCAGCGTTGAAGATTTTCAGGGGTCGGGCGAGCAGTACTTC
. | TRBJ2-7 | . | TRBV19 | CASNKGQGSYEQYF | TGTGCCAGTAATAAGGGACAAGGATCCTACGAGCAGTACTTC
once | TRBJ2-1 | TRBD2 | TRBV9 | CASSVGIGTSRYNEQFF | TGTGCCAGCAGCGTGGGTATCGGGACTAGCAGATACAATGAGCAGTTCTTC
. | TRBJ2-5 | TRBD2 | TRBV29-1 | CSVEVLAGITETQYF | TGCAGCGTTGAAGTCCTAGCGGGGATCACGGAGACCCAGTACTTC
. | TRBJ2-5 | TRBD2 | TRBV5-4 | CASSLASSGGRFNQETQYF | TGTGCCAGCAGCTTGGCCTCTAGCGGGGGCCGATTTAACCAAGAGACCCAGTACTTC
. | TRBJ1-6 | . | TRBV7-8 | CASSGYRDSPLHF | TGTGCCAGCAGCGGGTACAGGGATTCACCCCTCCACTTT
. | TRBJ2-7 | . | TRBV12-3/TRBV12-4 | CASSGGGPEQYF | TGTGCCAGCTCTGGGGGGGGGCCCGAGCAGTACTTC
. | TRBJ1-2 | . | TRBV6-1 | CASSEVSERYGYTF | TGTGCCAGCAGTGAAGTTTCGGAGCGCTATGGCTACACCTTC
. | TRBJ2-5 | . | TRBV7-2 | CASSAGFMGTQYF | TGTGCCAGCAGCGCAGGGTTCATGGGGACCCAGTACTTC
. | TRBJ1-3 | . | TRBV5-6 | CASSPERGIAGNTIYF | TGTGCCAGCAGCCCTGAGCGCGGAATTGCTGGAAACACCATATATTTT
. | TRBJ1-2 | . | TRBV7-2 | CASSLRFAGPGYTF | TGTGCCAGCAGCTTAAGGTTCGCAGGGCCTGGCTACACCTTC
. | TRBJ1-1 | . | TRBV5-4 | CASSSALGRANTEAFF | TGTGCCAGCAGCTCAGCCTTGGGCAGGGCTAACACTGAAGCTTTCTTT
. | TRBJ2-7 | . | TRBV4-3 | CASSQGAGPAYEQYF | TGCGCCAGCAGCCAAGGGGCGGGTCCAGCCTACGAGCAGTACTTC
. | TRBJ2-7 | TRBD1 | TRBV18 | CASSLGQGSSYEQYF | TGTGCCAGCTCCCTAGGACAGGGAAGCTCCTACGAGCAGTACTTC
. | TRBJ2-7 | TRBD1 | TRBV23-1 | CASSPFLYLRGRRYEQYF | TGCGCCAGCAGTCCCTTTCTATATCTGAGGGGGCGCAGGTACGAGCAGTACTTC
. | TRBJ2-1 | TRBD1 | TRBV6-2/TRBV6-3 | CASSYRQGNEQFF | TGTGCCAGCAGTTATAGACAGGGTAATGAGCAGTTCTTC
. | TRBJ1-3 | TRBD1 | TRBV6-5 | CASRTGPLSGNTIYF | TGTGCCAGCAGGACAGGGCCCCTCTCTGGAAACACCATATATTTT
. | TRBJ2-1 | . | TRBV12-5 | CASGLGGREQFF | TGTGCTAGTGGTTTGGGGGGGCGTGAGCAGTTCTTC
. | TRBJ2-3 | TRBD2 | TRBV4-3 | CASSQAQGLAGGLGTTDTQYF | TGCGCCAGCAGCCAAGCTCAGGGACTAGCGGGGGGGCTCGGGACCACAGATACGCAGTATTTT
. | TRBJ1-1 | TRBD1 | TRBV7-2 | CASSQGGFGNTEAFF | TGTGCCAGCAGCCAGGGGGGTTTTGGGAACACTGAAGCTTTCTTT
. | TRBJ2-3 | TRBD2 | TRBV11-2 | CASSYRTSDSDTQYF | TGTGCCAGCAGCTACCGGACTAGCGACTCAGATACGCAGTATTTT
. | TRBJ2-2 | . | TRBV6-2/TRBV6-3 | CASSWGGQAGELFF | TGTGCCAGCAGTTGGGGTGGACAAGCCGGGGAGCTGTTTTTT
. | TRBJ1-2 | . | TRBV7-2 | CASSLESGGYTF | TGTGCCAGCAGCTTAGAGTCAGGGGGCTACACCTTC
once | TRBJ1-1 | . | TRBV7-2 | CASSPGLSHTEAFF | TGTGCCAGCAGCCCCGGACTGAGCCACACTGAAGCTTTCTTT
. | TRBJ1-2 | TRBD1 | TRBV6-2/TRBV6-3 | CASSYHTMTGDYGYTF | TGTGCCAGCAGTTACCATACCATGACAGGGGACTATGGCTACACCTTC
. | TRBJ1-2 | . | TRBV7-9 | CASSSLQGVVNGYTF | TGTGCCAGCAGCTCACTACAGGGAGTCGTAAATGGCTACACCTTC
few | TRBJ2-1 | TRBD2 | TRBV5-4 | CASSPGGDEQFF | TGTGCCAGCAGCCCCGGGGGGGATGAGCAGTTCTTC
. | TRBJ1-1 | . | TRBV11-3 | CASSLDRNTEAFF | TGTGCCAGCAGCTTGGACAGAAACACTGAAGCTTTCTTT
. | TRBJ2-7 | . | TRBV4-1 | CASSQGDKQYF | TGCGCCAGCAGCCAAGGGGACAAGCAGTACTTC
. | TRBJ2-5 | TRBD2 | TRBV5-6 | CASSLSSGVAMILETQYF | TGTGCCAGCAGCTTATCCAGCGGGGTCGCAATGATTCTAGAGACCCAGTACTTC
. | TRBJ2-7 | . | TRBV6-5 | CASRGRDYEQYF | TGTGCCAGCAGGGGTCGGGACTACGAGCAGTACTTC
. | TRBJ1-2 | . | TRBV27 | CASSLRVGAAYGYTF | TGTGCCAGCAGTTTAAGGGTGGGGGCGGCCTATGGCTACACCTTC
. | TRBJ1-5 | TRBD1 | TRBV24-1 | CATSDDRGGGNQPQHF | TGTGCCACCAGTGATGACAGGGGAGGGGGCAATCAGCCCCAGCATTTT
. | TRBJ2-3 | TRBD1 | TRBV19 | CATRTGGTDTQYF | TGTGCCACCAGGACAGGGGGCACAGATACGCAGTATTTT
. | TRBJ1-1 | . | TRBV12-3/TRBV12-4 | CASRKQGWKAFF | TGTGCCAGCAGGAAACAGGGTTGGAAAGCTTTCTTT
once | TRBJ2-5 | TRBD1 | TRBV29-1 | CSVEGGGGETQYF | TGCAGCGTTGAAGGAGGGGGCGGAGAGACCCAGTACTTC
. | TRBJ2-3 | TRBD1 | TRBV19 | CASSGQGAADTQYF | TGTGCCAGTAGCGGACAGGGGGCGGCAGATACGCAGTATTTT
. | TRBJ1-1 | TRBD1 | TRBV4-3 | CASSPGGREAFF | TGCGCCAGCAGCCCAGGGGGCAGGGAAGCTTTCTTT
. | TRBJ1-6 | . | TRBV19 | CASSDTEGHGSPLHF | TGTGCCAGTAGCGATACAGAGGGCCATGGATCACCCCTCCACTTT